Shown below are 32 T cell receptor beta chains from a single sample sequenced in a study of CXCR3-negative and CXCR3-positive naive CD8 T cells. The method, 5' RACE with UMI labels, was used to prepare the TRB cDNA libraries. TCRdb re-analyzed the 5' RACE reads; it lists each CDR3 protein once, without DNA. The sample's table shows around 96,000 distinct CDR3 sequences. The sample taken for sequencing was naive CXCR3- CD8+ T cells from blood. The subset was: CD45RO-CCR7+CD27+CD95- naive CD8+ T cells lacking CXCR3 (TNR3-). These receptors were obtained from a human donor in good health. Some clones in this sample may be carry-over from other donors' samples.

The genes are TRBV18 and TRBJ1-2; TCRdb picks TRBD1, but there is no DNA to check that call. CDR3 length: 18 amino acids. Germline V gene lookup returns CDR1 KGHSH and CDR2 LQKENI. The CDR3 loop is CASSPPRQDIRANYGYTF.

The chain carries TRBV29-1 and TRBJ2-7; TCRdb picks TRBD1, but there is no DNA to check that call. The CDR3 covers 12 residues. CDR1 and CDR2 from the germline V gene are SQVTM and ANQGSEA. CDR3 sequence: CSAQDSSIEQYF.

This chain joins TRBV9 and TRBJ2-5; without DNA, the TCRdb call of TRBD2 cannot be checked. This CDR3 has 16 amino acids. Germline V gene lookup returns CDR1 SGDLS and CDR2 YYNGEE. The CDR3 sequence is CASSATSGGDQETQYF.

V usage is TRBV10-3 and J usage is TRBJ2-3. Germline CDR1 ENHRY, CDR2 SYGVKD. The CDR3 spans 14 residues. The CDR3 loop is CAISEATATDTQYF.

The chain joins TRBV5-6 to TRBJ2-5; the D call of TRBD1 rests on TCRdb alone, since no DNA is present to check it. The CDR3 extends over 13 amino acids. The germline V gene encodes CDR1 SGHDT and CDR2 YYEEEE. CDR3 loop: CASSNGQGGTQYF.

CDR3 residues: CASSLELRPFDRGQETQYF. The rearrangement links TRBV7-8 to TRBJ2-5; the TCRdb D gene call, TRBD1, has no DNA to confirm it. The CDR3 consists of 19 residues. Germline CDR1 SGHVS, CDR2 FQNEAQ.

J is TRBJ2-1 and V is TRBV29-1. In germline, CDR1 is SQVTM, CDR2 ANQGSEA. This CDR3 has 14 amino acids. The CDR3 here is CSLIGVLNYNEQFF.

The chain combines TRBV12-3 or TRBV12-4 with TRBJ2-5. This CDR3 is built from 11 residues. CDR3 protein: CASSKGETQYF.

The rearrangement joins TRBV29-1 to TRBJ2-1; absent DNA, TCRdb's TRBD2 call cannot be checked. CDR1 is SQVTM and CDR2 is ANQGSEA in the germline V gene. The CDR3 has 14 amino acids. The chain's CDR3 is CSVELAGGHNEQFF.

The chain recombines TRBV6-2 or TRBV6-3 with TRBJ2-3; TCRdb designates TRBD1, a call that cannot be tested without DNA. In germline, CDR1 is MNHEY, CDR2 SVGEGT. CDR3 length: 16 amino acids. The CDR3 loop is CASSYLRQGSADTQYF.

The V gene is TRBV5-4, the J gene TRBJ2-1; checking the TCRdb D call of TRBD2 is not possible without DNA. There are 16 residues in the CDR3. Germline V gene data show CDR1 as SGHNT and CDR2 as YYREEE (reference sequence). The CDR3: CASSMTGLAAYNEQFF.

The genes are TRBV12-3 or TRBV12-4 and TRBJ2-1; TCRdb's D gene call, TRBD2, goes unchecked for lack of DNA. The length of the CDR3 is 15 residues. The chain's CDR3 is CASSLAPGLAGVQFF.

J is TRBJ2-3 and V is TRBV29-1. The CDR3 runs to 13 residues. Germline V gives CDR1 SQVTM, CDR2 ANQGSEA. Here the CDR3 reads CSVEEGITDTQYF.

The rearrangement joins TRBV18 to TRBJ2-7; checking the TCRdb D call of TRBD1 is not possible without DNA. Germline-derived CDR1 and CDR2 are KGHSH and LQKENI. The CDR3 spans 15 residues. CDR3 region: CASSEPGQGVYEQYF. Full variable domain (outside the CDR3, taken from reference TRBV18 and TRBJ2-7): NAGVMQNPRHLVRRRGQEARLRCSPMKGHSHVYWYRQLPEEGLKFMVYLQKENIIDESGMPKERFSAEFPKEGPSILRIQQVVRGDSAAYFCASSEPGQGVYEQYFGPGTRLTVT.

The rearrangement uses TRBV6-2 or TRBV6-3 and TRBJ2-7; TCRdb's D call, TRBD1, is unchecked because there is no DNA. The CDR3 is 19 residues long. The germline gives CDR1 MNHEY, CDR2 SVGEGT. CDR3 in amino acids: CASTPAGTGYLAGIYEQYF.

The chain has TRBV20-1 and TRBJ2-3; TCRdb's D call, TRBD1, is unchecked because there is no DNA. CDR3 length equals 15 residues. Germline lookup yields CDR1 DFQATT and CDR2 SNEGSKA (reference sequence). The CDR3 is CSARLGQGSADTQYF.

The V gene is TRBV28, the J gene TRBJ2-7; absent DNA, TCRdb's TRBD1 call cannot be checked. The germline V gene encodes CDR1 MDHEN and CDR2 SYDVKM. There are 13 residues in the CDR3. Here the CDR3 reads CASSLAGQGVQYF.

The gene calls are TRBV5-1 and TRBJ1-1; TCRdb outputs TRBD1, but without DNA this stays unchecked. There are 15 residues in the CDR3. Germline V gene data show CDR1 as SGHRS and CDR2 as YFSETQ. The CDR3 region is CASSPGTLDGTEAFF.

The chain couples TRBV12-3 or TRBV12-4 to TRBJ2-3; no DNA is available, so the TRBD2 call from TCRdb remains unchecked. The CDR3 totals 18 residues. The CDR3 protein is CASIKAQGTSDATDTQYF.

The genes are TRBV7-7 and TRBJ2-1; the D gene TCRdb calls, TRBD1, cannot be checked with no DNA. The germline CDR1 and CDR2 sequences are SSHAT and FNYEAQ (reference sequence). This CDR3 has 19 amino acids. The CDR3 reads CASSHKLQEGLGSYNEQFF.

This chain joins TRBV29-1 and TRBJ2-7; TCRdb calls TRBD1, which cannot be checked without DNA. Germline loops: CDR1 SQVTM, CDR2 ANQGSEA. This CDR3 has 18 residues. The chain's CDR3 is CSVGYPSYRGLGSYEQYF.

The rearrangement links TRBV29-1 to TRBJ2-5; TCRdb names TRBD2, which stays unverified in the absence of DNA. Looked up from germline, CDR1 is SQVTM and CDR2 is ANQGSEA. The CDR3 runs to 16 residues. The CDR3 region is CSVEGGEEGSGETQYF.

CDR3 protein: CASTSGRVTDTQYF. This chain uses TRBV12-3 or TRBV12-4 with TRBJ2-3; the D call of TRBD2 rests on TCRdb alone, since no DNA is present to check it. CDR3 length: 14 amino acids.

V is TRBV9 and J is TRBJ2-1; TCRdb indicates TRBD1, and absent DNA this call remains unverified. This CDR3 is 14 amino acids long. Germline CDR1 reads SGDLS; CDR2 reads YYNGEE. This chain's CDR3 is CASSAGATYNEKFF.

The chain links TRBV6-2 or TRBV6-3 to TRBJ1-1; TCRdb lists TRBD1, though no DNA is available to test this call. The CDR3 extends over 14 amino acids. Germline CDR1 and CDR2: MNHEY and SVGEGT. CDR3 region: CASSSSVGATEAFF.

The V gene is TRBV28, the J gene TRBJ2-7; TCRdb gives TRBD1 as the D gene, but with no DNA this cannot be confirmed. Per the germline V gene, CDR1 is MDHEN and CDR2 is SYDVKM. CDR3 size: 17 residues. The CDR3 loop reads CASSLPMRGGGSYEQYF.

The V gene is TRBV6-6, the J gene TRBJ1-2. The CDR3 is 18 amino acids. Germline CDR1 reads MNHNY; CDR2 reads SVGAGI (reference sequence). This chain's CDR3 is CASSYSRFIGSGHYGYTF.

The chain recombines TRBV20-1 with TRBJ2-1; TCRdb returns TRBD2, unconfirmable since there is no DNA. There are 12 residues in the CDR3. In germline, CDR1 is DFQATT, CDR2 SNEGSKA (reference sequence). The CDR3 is CSGGGTYNEQFF.

The CDR3 region is CASSPLAGGYSYNEQFF. V gene TRBV6-2 or TRBV6-3 combines with J gene TRBJ2-1; TCRdb outputs TRBD2, but without DNA this stays unchecked. The CDR3 loop spans 17 amino acids. CDR1 and CDR2 (germline): MNHEY, SVGEGT.

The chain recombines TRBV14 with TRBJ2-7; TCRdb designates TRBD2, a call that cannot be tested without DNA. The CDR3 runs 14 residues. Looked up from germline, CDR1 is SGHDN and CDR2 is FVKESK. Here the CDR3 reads CASSQGISGSRTYF.

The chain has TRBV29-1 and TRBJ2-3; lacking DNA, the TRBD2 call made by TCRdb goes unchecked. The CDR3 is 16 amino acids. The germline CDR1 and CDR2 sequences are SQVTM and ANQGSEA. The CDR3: CSAEGRAASTADTQYF.

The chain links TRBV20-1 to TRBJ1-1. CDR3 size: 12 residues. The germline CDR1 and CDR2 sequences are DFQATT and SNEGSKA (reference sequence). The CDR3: CSARAVNTEAFF.